This T cell receptor (beta chain) was captured in a study of blood T cells in healthy people across ages. In germline, CDR1 is LNHDA, CDR2 SQIVND (reference sequence). This CDR3 is 16 amino acids long. V was clipped by 5 bases and J by 3 bases; unmatched bases: 8. The authors ran a second PCR of 7 to 11 cycles using a sample-barcoded 5' primer and a J-beta primer mix. TCRdb called the 5' RACE reads again in MiXCR, with one record for every CDR3 protein. Here the sample spans fewer than 750,000 distinct CDR3 sequences, around 52% being singletons. The rearrangement links TRBV19 to TRBJ2-1; 9 nucleotides line up with TRBD2. The specimen sequenced was blood. This receptor was taken from an elderly woman in good health. The CDR3 bases are TGTGCCAGTAGTCCTTCGGAGCGGGGGGTCTACAATGAGCAGTTCTTC. Translation: CASSPSERGVYNEQFF.